Given below is one TCR beta chain in context. The antigen remains undetermined. These data come from a study of OX40 agonist ivuxolimab in advanced cancers. General study points: The expanded peripheral T cells' antigen specificity was not determined.

Produced via immunoSEQ multiplex PCR; TCRdb's table is partial and in-frame only. This table has 60,000 or so clones, about 90% appearing once. The source material was CD4+ or CD8+ T cells sorted from blood, sampled in a trial of the OX40 agonist ivuxolimab. The sequence was collected from an adult with an advanced solid tumor such as melanoma, head and neck, liver or kidney cancer.

The CDR3 nucleotides are TGTGCCAGCAGTTACTCTGGTGGGGGTTGGCTTGAGACCCAGTACTTC. This translates into CASSYSGGGWLETQYF. This chain connects TRBV6-6 to TRBJ2-5; possibly TRBD1 or TRBD2 for D (5 bases each). CDR3 size: 16 residues. From germline, CDR1 is MNHNY and CDR2 SVGAGI (reference sequence). Trimming removed 0 bases at V and 5 bases at J, with 16 bases between.